Presented here are 15 T cell receptor beta chains from one specimen sequenced in a study of beta chain features in type 1 diabetes listed by TCRdb under 2018. Libraries were prepared through the immunoSEQ multiplex PCR assay. The entire isolated RNA was reverse transcribed using the High Capacity cDNA Reverse Transcription Kit, and thus expressed TCRB transcripts were sequenced. TCRdb re-hosts the immuneACCESS table, in-frame sequences only. Its copies lack some clones; in the studies checked, an unresolved V gene accounts for under half of them, and the cause for the rest is not known. The sample table holds over 700,000 clones, of which around a sixth were seen once. The ten largest clones capture roughly 0.025% of the sample. The sample was naive CD4+ T cells from blood. Reading the label with the study, this specimen's cell subset or site is: true naive CD4+ T cells. All receptors derive from a woman between 18 and 29 years old in good health.

The chain carries TRBV18 and TRBJ1-3; 7 bases are shared with TRBD1. V shed 6 bases, J shed 2 bases, and the junction held 10 bases outside the gene matches. The CDR3 totals 16 residues. Germline loops: CDR1 KGHSH, CDR2 LQKENI. CDR3 sequence: CASSPGQRTTGNTIYF. Here the CDR3 DNA reads TGTGCCAGCTCGCCGGGACAGCGGACCACTGGAAACACCATATATTTT.

The sample holds a few counts of this clone. The genes are TRBV7-2 and TRBJ2-1; TRBD2 might be the D (5 bases). The CDR3 loop spans 15 amino acids. Trimming stripped 3 bases from V and 5 bases from J, with 14 bases between. Germline CDR1 and CDR2: SGHTA and FQGNSA. The CDR3 bases are TGTGCCAGCAGCTTGCGGCGGGTTGGGCACAATGAGCAGTTCTTC. Encoded protein: CASSLRRVGHNEQFF.

This clone was picked up a small number of times. V gene TRBV28 combines with J gene TRBJ2-7; D gene uncertain. Trimming removed 4 bases at V and 3 bases at J, with 10 bases between. The CDR3 loop spans 13 amino acids. Germline-derived CDR1 and CDR2 are MDHEN and SYDVKM. The CDR3 is CASSSRWVYEQYF. The CDR3 coding sequence is TGTGCCAGCAGTTCCCGGTGGGTCTACGAGCAGTACTTC.

This clone has a handful of counts. This sequence joins TRBV6-6 and TRBJ2-2; D not resolved. The CDR3 spans 13 residues. V was trimmed by 7 bases and J by 8 bases, leaving 14 bases between them. CDR1 MNHNY and CDR2 SVGAGI come from the germline V gene (reference sequence). The DNA of the CDR3 is TGTGCCAGCATCTCGAGTTTCATGGGGGAGCTGTTTTTT. This gives the protein CASISSFMGELFF.

This chain uses TRBV28 with TRBJ1-1, with 8 nucleotides matching TRBD1. Germline loops: CDR1 MDHEN, CDR2 SYDVKM. The CDR3 has 15 amino acids. Trimming removed 5 bases from V and 4 bases from J; junction bases left unmatched: 9. The CDR3 region is CASSPLTGAGTEAFF. The CDR3 DNA follows: TGTGCCAGCAGTCCTCTGACAGGGGCGGGCACTGAAGCTTTCTTT. Combining the CDR3 with reference TRBV28 and TRBJ1-1 gives the whole variable domain DVKVTQSSRYLVKRTGEKVFLECVQDMDHENMFWYRQDPGLGLRLIYFSYDVKMKEKGDIPEGYSVSREKKERFSLILESASTNQTSMYLCASSPLTGAGTEAFFGQGTRLTVV.

The V and J genes are TRBV25-1 and TRBJ2-6, with 7 bases matching TRBD1. The V gene end was trimmed by 3 bases and the J gene end by 3 bases; junction bases not matched to a gene: 5. Germline assignment: CDR1 MGHDK and CDR2 SYGVNS. The CDR3 covers 16 residues. The CDR3 DNA reads as TGTGCCAGCAGTGACGACAGGGCCGTTGGGGCCAACGTCCTGACTTTC. As protein: CASSDDRAVGANVLTF. The full variable domain, its missing parts supplied by reference TRBV25-1 and TRBJ2-6, is EADIYQTPRYLVIGTGKKITLECSQTMGHDKMYWYQQDPGMELHLIHYSYGVNSTEKGDLSSESTVSRIRTEHFPLTLESARPSHTSQYLCASSDDRAVGANVLTFGAGSRLTVL.

The chain uses TRBV7-2 and TRBJ1-2; no reliable D call. CDR1 and CDR2 from the germline V gene are SGHTA and FQGNSA. Trimming took off 4 bases at V and 5 bases at J, with 23 bases between the two ends. The CDR3 extends over 17 amino acids. The CDR3 sequence is CASSSRIPGPVGYGYTF. CDR3 nucleotides: TGTGCCAGCAGCTCCAGAATCCCGGGCCCTGTCGGATATGGCTACACCTTC.

This clone turned up a few times. The chain has TRBV28 and TRBJ2-1; TRBD2 matches 12 bases. The V gene's germline CDR1 is MDHEN and CDR2 SYDVKM. V lost 5 bases to trimming and J lost 4 bases; unmatched junction nucleotides: 0. This CDR3 spans 14 amino acids. CDR3 DNA: TGTGCCAGCAGTACTAGCGGGAGGTACAATGAGCAGTTCTTC. As protein: CASSTSGRYNEQFF.

The table lists this clone with a few counts. The CDR3 loop reads CASSLAMDPGNGYTF. The CDR3 coding sequence is TGTGCCAGCAGCTTAGCTATGGATCCAGGGAATGGCTACACCTTC. The chain is built from TRBV7-2 and TRBJ1-2; D perhaps matches TRBD1 (5 bases). Germline lookup yields CDR1 SGHTA and CDR2 FQGNSA. The length of the CDR3 is 15 residues. V was trimmed by 0 bases and J by 6 bases, leaving 14 bases between them.

This clone was recorded at least ten times. The sample carries other DNA sequences with the same CDR3. V is TRBV5-1 and J is TRBJ2-5; unclear D gene. The CDR3 consists of 11 residues. V lost 0 bases to trimming and J lost 5 bases, with 2 bases between them. Germline CDR1 and CDR2: SGHRS and YFSETQ. CDR3 coding DNA: TGCGCCAGCAGCTTGGAGGAGACCCAGTACTTC. The encoded protein is CASSLEETQYF.

This clone occurred a few times. This chain links TRBV5-1 with TRBJ2-3; D unclear. The CDR3 is made up of 12 amino acids. Trimming removed 5 bases from V and 5 bases from J, with 9 bases in between. Germline V gene lookup returns CDR1 SGHRS and CDR2 YFSETQ. CDR3: CASREPGDTQYF. The CDR3 DNA reads as TGCGCCAGCAGAGAGCCTGGAGATACGCAGTATTTT.

V usage is TRBV7-2 and J usage is TRBJ2-7; 9 bases are a match to TRBD1. This CDR3 comprises 14 residues. Germline V gene lookup returns CDR1 SGHTA and CDR2 FQGNSA. V was clipped by 5 bases and J by 2 bases; unmatched bases: 4. CDR3 coding DNA: TGTGCCAGCAGCACCCGACAGGGGGCCTACGAGCAGTACTTC. Translating it yields CASSTRQGAYEQYF.

This clone was detected only a few times. V and J are TRBV4-2 and TRBJ2-1; TRBD1 might be the D (5 bases). The CDR3 loop spans 12 amino acids. The V gene's germline CDR1 is LGHNA and CDR2 YNFKEQ. The ends were cut back, 2 bases at V and 12 bases at J, with 11 bases in the middle. In nucleotides, the CDR3 is TGTGCCAGCAGCCAACCCGACAGACGGCAGTTCTTC. This translates into CASSQPDRRQFF.

This clone has only a few counts. V and J are TRBV28 and TRBJ1-2; D ambiguous. Germline values: CDR1 MDHEN, CDR2 SYDVKM. V was clipped by 2 bases and J by 4 bases, with 8 bases between them. The CDR3 sequence is 13 residues long. The CDR3 nucleotides are TGTGCCAGCAGTTTAGCAGCGCTCTATGGCTACACCTTC. This sequence encodes CASSLAALYGYTF.

This clone was counted between two and nine times. Other DNA sequences in the same sample also yield this CDR3. J is TRBJ1-5 and V is TRBV18, with TRBD1 identical over 8 bases. V shed 2 bases and J 4 bases; nucleotides not matched to a gene: 1. Germline lookup yields CDR1 KGHSH and CDR2 LQKENI. The CDR3 runs to 14 residues. CDR3 nucleotides: TGTGCCAGCTCACCAGGACAGGGAAATCAGCCCCAGCATTTT. Translating gives CASSPGQGNQPQHF. Full variable domain (remainder filled in from reference TRBV18 and TRBJ1-5): NAGVMQNPRHLVRRRGQEARLRCSPMKGHSHVYWYRQLPEEGLKFMVYLQKENIIDESGMPKERFSAEFPKEGPSILRIQQVVRGDSAAYFCASSPGQGNQPQHFGDGTRLSIL.